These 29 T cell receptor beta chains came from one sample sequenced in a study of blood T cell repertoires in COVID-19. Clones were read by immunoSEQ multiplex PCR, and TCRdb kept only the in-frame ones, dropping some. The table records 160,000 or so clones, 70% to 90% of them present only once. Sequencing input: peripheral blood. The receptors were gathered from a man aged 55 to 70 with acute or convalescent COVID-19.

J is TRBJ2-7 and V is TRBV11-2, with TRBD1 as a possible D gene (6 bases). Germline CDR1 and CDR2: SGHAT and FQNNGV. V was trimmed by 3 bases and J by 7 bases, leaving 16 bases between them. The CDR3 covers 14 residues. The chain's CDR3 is CASSFRDIPWEQYF. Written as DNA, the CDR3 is TGTGCCAGCAGCTTCCGGGACATTCCCTGGGAGCAGTACTTC.

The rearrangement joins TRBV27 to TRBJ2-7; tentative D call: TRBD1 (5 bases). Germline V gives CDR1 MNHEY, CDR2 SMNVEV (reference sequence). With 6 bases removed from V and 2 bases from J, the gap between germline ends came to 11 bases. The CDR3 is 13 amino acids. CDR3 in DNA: TGTGCCAGCAGATACCAGGGTACCTACGAGCAGTACTTC. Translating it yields CASRYQGTYEQYF.

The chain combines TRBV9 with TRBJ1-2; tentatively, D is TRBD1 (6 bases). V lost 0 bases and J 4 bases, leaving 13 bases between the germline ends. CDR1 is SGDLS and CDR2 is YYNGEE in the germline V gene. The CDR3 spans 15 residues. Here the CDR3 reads CASSVGNDRSYGYTF. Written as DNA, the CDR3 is TGTGCCAGCAGCGTAGGTAATGACAGGTCCTATGGCTACACCTTC.

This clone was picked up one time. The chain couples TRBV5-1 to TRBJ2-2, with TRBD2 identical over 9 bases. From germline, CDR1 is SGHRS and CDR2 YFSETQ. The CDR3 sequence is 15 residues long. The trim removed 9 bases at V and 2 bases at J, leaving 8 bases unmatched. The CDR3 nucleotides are TGCGCCACCCGGAGACTAGCGGAAAACACCGGGGAGCTGTTTTTT. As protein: CATRRLAENTGELFF. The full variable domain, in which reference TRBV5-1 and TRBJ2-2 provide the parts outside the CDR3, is KAGVTQTPRYLIKTRGQQVTLSCSPISGHRSVSWYQQTPGQGLQFLFEYFSETQRNKGNFPGRFSGRQFSNSRSEMNVSTLELGDSALYLCATRRLAENTGELFFGEGSRLTVL.

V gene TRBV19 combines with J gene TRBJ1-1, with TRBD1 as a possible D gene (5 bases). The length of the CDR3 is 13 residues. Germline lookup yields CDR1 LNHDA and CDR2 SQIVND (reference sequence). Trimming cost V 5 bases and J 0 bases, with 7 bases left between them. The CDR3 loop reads CASSPGLNTEAFF. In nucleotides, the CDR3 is TGTGCCAGTAGTCCAGGGTTGAACACTGAAGCTTTCTTT.

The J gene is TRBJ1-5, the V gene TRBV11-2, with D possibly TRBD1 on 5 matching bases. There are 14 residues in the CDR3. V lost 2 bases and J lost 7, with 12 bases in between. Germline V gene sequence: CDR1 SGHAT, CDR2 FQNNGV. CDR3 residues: CASSLTQGRQPQHF. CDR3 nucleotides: TGTGCCAGCAGCTTAACCCAGGGCCGGCAGCCCCAGCATTTT.

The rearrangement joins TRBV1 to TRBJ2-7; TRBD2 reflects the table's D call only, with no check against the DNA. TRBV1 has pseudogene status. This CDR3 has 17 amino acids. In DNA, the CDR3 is TGCACCAGCAGCCAAGACCAACGACGGGAGGATTTCTACGAGCAGTACTTC. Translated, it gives CTSSQDQRREDFYEQYF.

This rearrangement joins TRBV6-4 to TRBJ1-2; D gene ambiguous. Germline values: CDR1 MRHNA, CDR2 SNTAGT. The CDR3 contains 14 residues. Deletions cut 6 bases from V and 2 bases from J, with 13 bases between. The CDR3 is CASRPQAGNYGYTF. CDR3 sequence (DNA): TGTGCCAGCAGACCCCAGGCGGGAAACTATGGCTACACCTTC.

CDR3 nucleotides: TGTGCCAGCAGCAGAGGACAGGCCAGCGAGCAGTACTTC. It yields the protein CASSRGQASEQYF. This chain joins TRBV13 and TRBJ2-7; TRBD1 matches 7 bases. From germline, CDR1 is PRHDT and CDR2 FYEKMQ (reference sequence). V shed 5 bases and J 6 bases; nucleotides not matched to a gene: 7. This CDR3 is built from 13 residues.

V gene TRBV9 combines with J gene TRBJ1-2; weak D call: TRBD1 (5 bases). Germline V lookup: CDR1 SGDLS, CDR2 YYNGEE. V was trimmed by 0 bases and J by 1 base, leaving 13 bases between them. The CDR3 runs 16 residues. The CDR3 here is CASSVEQGIGNYGYTF. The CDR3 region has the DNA TGTGCCAGCAGCGTAGAGCAGGGCATTGGTAACTATGGCTACACCTTC.

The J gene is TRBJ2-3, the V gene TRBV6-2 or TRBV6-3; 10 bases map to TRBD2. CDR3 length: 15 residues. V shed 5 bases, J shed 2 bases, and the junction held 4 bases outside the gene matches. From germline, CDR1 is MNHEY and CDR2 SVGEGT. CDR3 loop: CASSRTSGFTDTQYF. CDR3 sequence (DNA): TGTGCCAGCAGTCGGACTAGCGGTTTCACAGATACGCAGTATTTT.

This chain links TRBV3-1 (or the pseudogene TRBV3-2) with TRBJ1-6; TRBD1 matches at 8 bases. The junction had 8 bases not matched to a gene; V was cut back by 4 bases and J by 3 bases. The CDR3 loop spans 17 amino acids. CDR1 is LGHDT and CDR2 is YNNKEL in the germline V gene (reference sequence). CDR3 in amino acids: CASSRLSTGGYNSPLHF. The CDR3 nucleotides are TGTGCCAGCAGCCGGCTATCCACAGGGGGCTATAATTCACCCCTCCACTTT.

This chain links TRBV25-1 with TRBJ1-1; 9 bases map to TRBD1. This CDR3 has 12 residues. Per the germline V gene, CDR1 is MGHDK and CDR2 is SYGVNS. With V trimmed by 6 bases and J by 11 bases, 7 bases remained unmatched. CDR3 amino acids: CASRNDRGMAFF. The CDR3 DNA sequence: TGTGCCAGCAGGAACGACAGGGGGATGGCTTTCTTT.

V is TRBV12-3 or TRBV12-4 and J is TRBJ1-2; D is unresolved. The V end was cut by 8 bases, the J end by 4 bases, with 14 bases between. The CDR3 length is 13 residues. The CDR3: CASADGLLYGYTF. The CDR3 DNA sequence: TGTGCCAGCGCCGACGGGTTACTCTATGGCTACACCTTC.

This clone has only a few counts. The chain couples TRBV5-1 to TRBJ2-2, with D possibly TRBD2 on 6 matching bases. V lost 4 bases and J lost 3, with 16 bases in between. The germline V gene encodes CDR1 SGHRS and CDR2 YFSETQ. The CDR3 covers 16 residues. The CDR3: CASSNRLGLDTGELFF. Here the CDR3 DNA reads TGCGCCAGCAGCAACCGACTAGGCTTGGACACCGGGGAGCTGTTTTTT. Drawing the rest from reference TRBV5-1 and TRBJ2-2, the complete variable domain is KAGVTQTPRYLIKTRGQQVTLSCSPISGHRSVSWYQQTPGQGLQFLFEYFSETQRNKGNFPGRFSGRQFSNSRSEMNVSTLELGDSALYLCASSNRLGLDTGELFFGEGSRLTVL.

The CDR3 loop is CASSPLLRTDTGELFF. The CDR3 region has the DNA TGTGCCAGCTCACCACTACTGCGGACAGACACCGGGGAGCTGTTTTTT. The chain combines TRBV18 with TRBJ2-2; D may be TRBD1 (6 bases). The V gene's germline CDR1 is KGHSH and CDR2 LQKENI. V gave up 1 base and J gave up 3 bases, with 12 bases separating them. The CDR3 length is 16 residues.

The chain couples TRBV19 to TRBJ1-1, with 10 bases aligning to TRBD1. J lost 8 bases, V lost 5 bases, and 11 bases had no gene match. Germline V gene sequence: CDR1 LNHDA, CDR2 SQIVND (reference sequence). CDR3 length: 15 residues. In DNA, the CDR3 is TGTGCCAGTAGTCTCGACAGGGGGCACGATAGGGAAGCTTTCTTT. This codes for CASSLDRGHDREAFF.

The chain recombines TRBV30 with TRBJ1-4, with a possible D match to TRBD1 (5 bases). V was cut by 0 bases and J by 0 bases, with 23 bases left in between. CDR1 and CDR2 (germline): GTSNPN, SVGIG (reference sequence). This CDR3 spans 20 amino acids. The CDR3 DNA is TGTGCCTGGAGTGTACGGCCGCCAGTGCGGGGACTCACAACTAATGAAAAACTGTTTTTT. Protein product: CAWSVRPPVRGLTTNEKLFF.

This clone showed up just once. This CDR3 reads CAWSGAGGRGNIQYF. Here the CDR3 DNA reads TGTGCCTGGAGTGGAGCGGGGGGCCGAGGAAACATTCAGTACTTC. The chain couples TRBV30 to TRBJ2-4; 9 bases match TRBD2. CDR3 length: 15 amino acids. Losses at the gene ends were 1 base for V and 6 bases for J; bases not matched to a gene: 7. Germline V gene lookup returns CDR1 GTSNPN and CDR2 SVGIG (reference sequence).

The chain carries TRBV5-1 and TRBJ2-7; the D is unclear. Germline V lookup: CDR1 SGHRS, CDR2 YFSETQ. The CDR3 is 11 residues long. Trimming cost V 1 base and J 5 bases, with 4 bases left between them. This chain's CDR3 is CASSLTHEQYF. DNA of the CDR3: TGCGCCAGCAGCTTGACACACGAGCAGTACTTC.

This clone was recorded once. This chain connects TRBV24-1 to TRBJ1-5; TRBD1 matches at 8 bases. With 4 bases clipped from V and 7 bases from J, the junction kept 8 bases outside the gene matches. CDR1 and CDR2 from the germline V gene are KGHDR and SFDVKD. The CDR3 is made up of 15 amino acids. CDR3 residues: CATSEGTGGMQPQHF. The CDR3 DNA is TGTGCCACCAGTGAGGGAACAGGGGGGATGCAGCCCCAGCATTTT.

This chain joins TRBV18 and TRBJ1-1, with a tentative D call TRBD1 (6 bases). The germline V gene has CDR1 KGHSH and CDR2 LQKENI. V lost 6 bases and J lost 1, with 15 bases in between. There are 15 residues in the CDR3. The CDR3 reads CASSLDRTKNTEAFF. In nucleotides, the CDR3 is TGTGCCAGCTCCCTCGACAGGACCAAGAACACTGAAGCTTTCTTT.

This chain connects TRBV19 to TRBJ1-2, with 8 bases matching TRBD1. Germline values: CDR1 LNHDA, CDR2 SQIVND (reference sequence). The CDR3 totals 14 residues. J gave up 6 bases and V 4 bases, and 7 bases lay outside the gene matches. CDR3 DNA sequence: TGTGCCAGTAGTACCACAGGGGGACCCAATGGCTACACCTTC. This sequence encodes CASSTTGGPNGYTF.

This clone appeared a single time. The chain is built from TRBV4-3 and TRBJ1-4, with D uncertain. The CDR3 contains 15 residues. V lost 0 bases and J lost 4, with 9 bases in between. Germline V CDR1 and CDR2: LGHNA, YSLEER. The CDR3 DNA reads TGCGCCAGCAGCCAAGATCTAACAGATAATGAAAAACTGTTTTTT. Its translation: CASSQDLTDNEKLFF.

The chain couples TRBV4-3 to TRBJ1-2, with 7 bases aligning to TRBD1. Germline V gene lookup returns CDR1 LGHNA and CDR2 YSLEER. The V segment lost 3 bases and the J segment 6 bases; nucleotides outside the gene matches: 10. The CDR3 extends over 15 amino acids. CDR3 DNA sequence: TGCGCCAGCAGCCAGCCGACAGGGACGAGCGATGGCTACACCTTC. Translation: CASSQPTGTSDGYTF.

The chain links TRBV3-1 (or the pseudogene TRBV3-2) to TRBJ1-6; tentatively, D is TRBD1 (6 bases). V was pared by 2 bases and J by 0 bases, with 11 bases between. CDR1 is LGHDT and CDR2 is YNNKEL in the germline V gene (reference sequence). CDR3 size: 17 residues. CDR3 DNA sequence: TGTGCCAGCAGCCAACCGAGGACAGCCTCCTATAATTCACCCCTCCACTTT. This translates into CASSQPRTASYNSPLHF.

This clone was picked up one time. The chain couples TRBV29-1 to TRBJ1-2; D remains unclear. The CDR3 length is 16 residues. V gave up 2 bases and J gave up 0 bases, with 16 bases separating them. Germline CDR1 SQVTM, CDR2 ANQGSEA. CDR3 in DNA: TGCAGCGTTGAAAATCCTTCAGGAACAGCTAACTATGGCTACACCTTC. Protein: CSVENPSGTANYGYTF.

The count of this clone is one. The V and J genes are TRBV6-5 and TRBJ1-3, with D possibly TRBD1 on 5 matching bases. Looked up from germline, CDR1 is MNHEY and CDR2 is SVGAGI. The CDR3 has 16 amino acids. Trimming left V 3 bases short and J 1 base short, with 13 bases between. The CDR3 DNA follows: TGTGCCAGCAGTTATTTTTCGGGGGATTCTGGAAACACCATATATTTT. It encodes CASSYFSGDSGNTIYF.

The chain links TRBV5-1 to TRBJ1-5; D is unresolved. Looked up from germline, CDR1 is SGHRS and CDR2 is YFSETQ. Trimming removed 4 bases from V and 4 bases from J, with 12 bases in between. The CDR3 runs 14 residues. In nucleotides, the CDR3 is TGCGCCAGCAGCCTCGGGTCGCCAAATCAGCCCCAGCATTTT. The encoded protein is CASSLGSPNQPQHF. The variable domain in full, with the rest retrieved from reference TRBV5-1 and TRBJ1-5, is KAGVTQTPRYLIKTRGQQVTLSCSPISGHRSVSWYQQTPGQGLQFLFEYFSETQRNKGNFPGRFSGRQFSNSRSEMNVSTLELGDSALYLCASSLGSPNQPQHFGDGTRLSIL.